Listed below are T cell receptor beta chains from one sample, sequenced in a study of blood T cell repertoires in COVID-19. Clones were sequenced by immunoSEQ multiplex PCR, and TCRdb holds only the in-frame ones, with some missing. Of roughly 370,000 clones listed, around nine tenths are singletons. Sequencing was carried out using PBMCs or T cells enriched from blood (not recorded which). These receptors all come from a woman aged 45 to 65 who had recovered from COVID-19. Both conserved end residues are trimmed from each CDR3. The D gene is left open where the match is weak.

v_call d_call cdr3_length cdr3_aa
TRBV10-3 NA 14 AISESGRGVHNEQF
TRBV11-1 TRBD1 11 ASRSTGGSPLH
TRBV5-4 NA 12 ASSVSGNYNEQF
TRBV19 NA 13 ASSNAGTNTGELF
TRBV28 NA 11 ASSLFPGLEAF
TRBV4-2 NA 12 ASSPRDRSHEQY
TRBV13 TRBD1 16 ASSLSTRPGQGQYEQY
TRBV4-1 NA 13 ASSTRQAANTEAF
TRBV9 TRBD1 13 ASSVGAGGMDEQF
TRBV9 NA 12 ASSGTSRNTEAF
TRBV6-1 NA 16 ASSEGGLLTGPTGELF
TRBV28 NA 10 ASTGEAYEQY
TRBV6-1 TRBD1 14 ASSEVGQGHDGELF
TRBV14 NA 16 ASSQDRFWAHSGNTIY
TRBV3-1/TRBV3-2 NA 10 ASRGGIYGYT
TRBV5-1 TRBD1 12 ASSSQGDGNTIY
TRBV6-1 NA 14 ASSEAPRQGGMRQF
TRBV7-2 NA 14 ASSLVGPGDTFGAF
TRBV4-2 NA 14 ASSQPQVSSLEKLF
TRBV6-5 TRBD1 12 ASNGQGYTGELF
TRBV10-3 NA 10 ASRGRTGELF
TRBV7-2 NA 12 ASSPSHSNQPQH
TRBV27 NA 14 ASSPRQASYNSPLH
TRBV5-8 NA 13 ASSPWTVGNYGYT
TRBV11-3 NA 12 ASRDRGNTGELF
TRBV6-5 NA 13 ASSWSGDMNEKLF
TRBV15 NA 13 ATSSGGPTSNEQF
TRBV6-5 NA 11 ASSWVGDYGYT
TRBV28 TRBD1 13 ASRVDRGFFYEQY
TRBV9 TRBD2 14 ASSVERGLGADTQY
TRBV5-6 NA 13 ASSLAGEAADTQY
TRBV3-1/TRBV3-2 NA 13 ASSPRHRGSYEQY
TRBV4-2 NA 15 ASSQYEGRTMNTEAF
TRBV3-1/TRBV3-2 TRBD1 11 ASSQDGAGGAF
TRBV6-5 TRBD1 12 ATEQGAGGDEAF
TRBV29-1 TRBD1 10 SAGTAADTQY
TRBV5-1 TRBD2 13 ASSFTSGGVHEQF